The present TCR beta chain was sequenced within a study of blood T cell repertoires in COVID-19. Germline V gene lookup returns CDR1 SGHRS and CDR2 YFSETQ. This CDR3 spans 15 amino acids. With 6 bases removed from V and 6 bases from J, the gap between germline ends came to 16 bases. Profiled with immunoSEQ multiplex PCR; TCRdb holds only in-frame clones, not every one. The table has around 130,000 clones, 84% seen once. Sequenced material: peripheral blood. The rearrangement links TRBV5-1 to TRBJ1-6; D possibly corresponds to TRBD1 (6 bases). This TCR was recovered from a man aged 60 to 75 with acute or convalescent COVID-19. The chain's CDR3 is CASTHGGGLNSPLHF. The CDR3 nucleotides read TGCGCCAGCACCCATGGGGGGGGCCTTAATTCACCCCTCCACTTT.